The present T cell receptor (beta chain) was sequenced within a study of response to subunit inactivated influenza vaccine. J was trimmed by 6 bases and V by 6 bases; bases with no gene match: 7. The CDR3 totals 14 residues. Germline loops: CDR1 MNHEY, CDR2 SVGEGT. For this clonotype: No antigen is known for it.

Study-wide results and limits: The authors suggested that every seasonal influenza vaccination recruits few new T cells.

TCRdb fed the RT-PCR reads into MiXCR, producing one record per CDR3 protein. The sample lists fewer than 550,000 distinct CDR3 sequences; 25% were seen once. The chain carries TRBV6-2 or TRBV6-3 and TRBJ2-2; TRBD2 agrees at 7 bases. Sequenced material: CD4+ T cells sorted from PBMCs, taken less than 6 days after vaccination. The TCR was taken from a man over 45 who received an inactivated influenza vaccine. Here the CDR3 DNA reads TGTGCCAGCAGGGATGGCGGGAGAGCCGGGGAGCTGTTTTTT. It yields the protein CASRDGGRAGELFF.